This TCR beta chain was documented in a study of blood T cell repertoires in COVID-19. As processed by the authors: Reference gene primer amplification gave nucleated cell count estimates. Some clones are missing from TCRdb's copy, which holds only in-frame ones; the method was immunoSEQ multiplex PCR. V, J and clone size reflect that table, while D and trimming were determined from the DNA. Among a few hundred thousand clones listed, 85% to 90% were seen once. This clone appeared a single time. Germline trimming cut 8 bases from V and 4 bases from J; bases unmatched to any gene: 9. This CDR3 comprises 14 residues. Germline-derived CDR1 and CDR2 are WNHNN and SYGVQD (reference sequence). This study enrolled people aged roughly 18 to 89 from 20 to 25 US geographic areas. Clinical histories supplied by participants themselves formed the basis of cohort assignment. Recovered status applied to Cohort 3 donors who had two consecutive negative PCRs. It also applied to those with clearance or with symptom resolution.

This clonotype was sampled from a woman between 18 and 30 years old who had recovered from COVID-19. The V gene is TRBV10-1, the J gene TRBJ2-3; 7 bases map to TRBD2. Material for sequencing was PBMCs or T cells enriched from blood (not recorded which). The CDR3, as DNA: TGCGCCAGCGCCCCCGGGGGGAGTCCAGATACGCAGTATTTT. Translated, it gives CASAPGGSPDTQYF.